This record looks at one T cell receptor beta chain sequence and its context. The antigen remains undetermined. This record belongs to a study of radiation and T cells in renal cell carcinoma. Whole-study findings and limits: No pretreatment tumor biopsies were available for baseline clonotypes.

Regarding time point: blood 4 weeks post-SBRT, at nephrectomy. The treatment here: 15 Gy SBRT to primary tumor, nephrectomy 4 weeks later. Nephrectomy followed 15 Gy stereotactic body radiation by 4 weeks. Radiation-treated patients gave blood at baseline, week 2 and week 4. TCRdb keeps only in-frame clones here, not all; method: immunoSEQ multiplex PCR. The sample shows about 77,000 clones, roughly 83% of them seen only once. V was cut by 6 bases and J by 0 bases, with 12 bases left in between. The germline V gene encodes CDR1 MNHEY and CDR2 SMNVEV (reference sequence). The CDR3 spans 14 residues. This sequence originates from a woman in her sixties or seventies with renal cell carcinoma. Sequences were derived from blood, sampled from a patient whose treatment included radiotherapy and nephrectomy. The V call is TRBV27, the J call TRBJ2-7; tentative D call: TRBD1 (5 bases). The CDR3 nucleotides read TGTGCCAGCAGACCCTGGACAACCTCCTACGAGCAGTACTTC. It yields the protein CASRPWTTSYEQYF.